The 8 T cell receptor beta chains below were found in one sample sequenced in a study of blood T cell repertoires in COVID-19. Profiling relied on immunoSEQ multiplex PCR, and the TCRdb table lists in-frame clones only, not all of them. The table lists around 360,000 clones, more than 70% of them singletons. Source material: peripheral blood. All receptors come from a woman between 25 and 40 years old with COVID-19, enrolled during active disease.

The V gene is TRBV27, the J gene TRBJ1-4, with 9 nucleotides matching TRBD1. J lost 9 bases, V lost 5 bases, and 13 bases had no gene match. CDR3 length: 16 amino acids. Germline assignment: CDR1 MNHEY and CDR2 SMNVEV (reference sequence). The CDR3 region has the DNA TGTGCCAGCAGTCCACTCGGGACAGGGTTACGTCAAAAACTGTTTTTT. Translated, it gives CASSPLGTGLRQKLFF.

The CDR3 region is CASSDPRVSRNNEQFF. DNA of the CDR3: TGTGCCAGCAGCGACCCCAGGGTTAGCAGGAACAATGAGCAGTTCTTC. The V and J genes are TRBV7-2 and TRBJ2-1; D may be TRBD1 (5 bases). From germline, CDR1 is SGHTA and CDR2 FQGNSA. The CDR3 runs to 16 residues. Trimming shortened V by 5 bases and J by 5 bases, and 19 bases separated the two germline ends.

The V gene is TRBV2, the J gene TRBJ1-1; TRBD1 agrees at 9 bases. Trimming took 3 bases from V and 11 from J; bases not matched to a gene: 7. This CDR3 comprises 13 residues. Germline V gene sequence: CDR1 SNHLY, CDR2 FYNNEI. CDR3 sequence reads: CASSDRDRVVAFF. The CDR3 DNA reads as TGTGCCAGCAGTGATCGGGACAGGGTTGTGGCTTTCTTT.

This chain connects TRBV6-5 to TRBJ1-1; TRBD1 is a possible D gene (6 bases). The CDR3 runs to 16 residues. Germline CDR1 is MNHEY and CDR2 is SVGAGI. V was cut by 0 bases and J by 4 bases, with 15 bases left in between. The CDR3 DNA sequence: TGTGCCAGCAGTTACTCAGCGGGGGGCGGGATCACTGAAGCTTTCTTT. The encoded protein is CASSYSAGGGITEAFF.

The chain carries TRBV7-6 and TRBJ2-2, with TRBD1 matching 9 bases. This CDR3 region has 15 residues. V lost 5 bases to trimming and J lost 5 bases; unmatched junction nucleotides: 6. Germline-derived CDR1 and CDR2 are SGHVS and FNYEAQ. CDR3 in amino acids: CASSPGTGLTGELFF. For the CDR3, the DNA is TGTGCCAGCAGCCCCGGGACAGGGTTGACCGGGGAGCTGTTTTTT.

This rearrangement joins TRBV9 to TRBJ2-3; D is unclear. The CDR3 runs 13 residues. V lost 0 bases and J 10 bases, leaving 12 bases between the germline ends. Germline V gene sequence: CDR1 SGDLS, CDR2 YYNGEE. Here the CDR3 DNA reads TGTGCCAGCAGCGTAGGGGTCCTAGACGCGCAGTATTTT. Its translation is CASSVGVLDAQYF. The variable domain in full, with the rest retrieved from reference TRBV9 and TRBJ2-3, is DSGVTQTPKHLITATGQRVTLRCSPRSGDLSVYWYQQSLDQGLQFLIQYYNGEERAKGNILERFSAQQFPDLHSELNLSSLELGDSALYFCASSVGVLDAQYFGPGTRLTVL.

The genes are TRBV12-3 or TRBV12-4 and TRBJ1-5; D unclear. Trimming cost V 6 bases and J 5 bases, with 8 bases left between them. The CDR3 loop spans 12 amino acids. As DNA, the CDR3 is TGTGCCAGCAGCCGAACTGATCAGCCCCAGCATTTT. It specifies CASSRTDQPQHF.

This clone has more than one count but fewer than ten. This chain links TRBV3-1 (or the pseudogene TRBV3-2) with TRBJ1-1, with 8 bases matching TRBD1. The CDR3 totals 13 residues. Germline assignment: CDR1 LGHDT and CDR2 YNNKEL (reference sequence). With V trimmed by 1 base and J by 8 bases, 3 bases remained unmatched. The CDR3 spells CASSQAWDREAFF. In DNA form, the CDR3 reads TGTGCCAGCAGCCAAGCATGGGACAGGGAAGCTTTCTTT.